This TCR beta chain was sequenced in a study of shared clonotypes between healthy human individuals. Study-wide results and caveats: It was anticipated that sequencing depth would influence how many clonotypes donors shared. The sharing of around 5% of naive CD4 clonotypes was seen across several donors.

On this clone: Its antigen is undetermined.

CDR3 length equals 15 residues. Germline loops: CDR1 MDHEN, CDR2 SYDVKM. The trim removed 4 bases at V and 1 base at J, leaving 4 bases unmatched. This table comes from immunoSEQ multiplex PCR, and its TCRdb copy is limited to in-frame clones, with some not included. The sample holds approximately 2.1 million clones; approximately 93% are singletons and the top ten take under 0.45%. This clonotype was sampled from a man between 18 and 35 years old in good health. Some clones in this sample may be carry-over from other donors' samples. Sequencing used naive CD4+ T cells from PBMCs. The sample's subset: CD45RA+ positively selected. This chain links TRBV28 with TRBJ2-4; TRBD2 matches 7 bases. The CDR3 reads CASSSLAVAKNIQYF. Written as DNA, the CDR3 is TGTGCCAGCAGTTCCCTAGCGGTTGCCAAAAACATTCAGTACTTC.